This TCR beta chain is from a study of molecular identifiers for immune sequencing clone quantification. A single count supports this clonotype. It may be a read error: a sequence one base away is much more abundant. TCRdb re-called the PCR reads through MiXCR, storing one row per CDR3 protein. The repertoire has about 320,000 distinct CDR3 sequences, roughly 24% of them found once; the top ten carry about 0.74%. The V gene's germline CDR1 is SEHNR and CDR2 FQNEAQ (reference sequence). The CDR3 length is 13 residues. V gene TRBV7-9 combines with J gene TRBJ2-7; D perhaps matches TRBD2 (5 bases). The receptor was isolated from a human donor in good health. Some libraries in this study had Jurkat cell RNA spiked in. Sequences were obtained from naive CD8+ T cells from blood, with Jurkat cell RNA spiked in. Subset: FACS-sorted CD8+CD4-CCR7+CD45RA+ naive T cells. CDR3 residues: CASSGEWSYAQYF. The CDR3 DNA follows: TGTGCCAGCAGCGGGGAGTGGTCCTACGCGCAGTACTTC. The full variable domain, completed using reference TRBV7-9 and TRBJ2-7, is DTGVSQNPRHKITKRGQNVTFRCDPISEHNRLYWYRQTLGQGPEFLTYFQNEAQLEKSRLLSDRFSAERPKGSFSTLEIQRTEQGDSAMYLCASSGEWSYAQYFGPGTRLTVT.